The following is a TCR beta chain sequence with its context. Germline CDR1 SGHKS, CDR2 YYEKEE (reference sequence). V lost 3 bases to trimming and J lost 0 bases, with 7 bases between them. The CDR3 is 13 residues long. The record originates from a study of shared clonotypes between healthy human individuals. The data were produced by immunoSEQ multiplex PCR, yet TCRdb's version contains in-frame clones alone and is incomplete. The sample records hundreds of thousands of clones, 79% being singletons. The chain has TRBV5-5 and TRBJ2-7; D remains ambiguous. The source material was PBMCs. This receptor was identified in a woman aged 40 to 55 in good health. Some clones in this sample may be carry-over from other donors' samples. Here the CDR3 reads CASSYPGSYEQYF. CDR3 bases: TGTGCCAGCAGCTACCCCGGCTCCTACGAGCAGTACTTC.